This T cell receptor beta chain was obtained from a study of PD-1 blockade in classical Hodgkin lymphoma. Study results and caveats: Those patients who began receiving nivolumab less than 1 year after ASCT had lower diversity, and they were excluded.

This clone is medium-sized within its sample. Its target is not known. Produced via immunoSEQ multiplex PCR; TCRdb's table is partial and in-frame only. The sample consists of under 25,000 clones, roughly 72% of them appearing once. With 2 bases removed from V and 3 bases from J, the gap between germline ends came to 23 bases. Germline V gene lookup returns CDR1 SEHNR and CDR2 FQNEAQ (reference sequence). The CDR3 consists of 19 residues. The time point is: cycle 4 day 1 (C4D1), after less than seven weeks of nivolumab. Every single patient, without exception, relapsed after autologous stem cell transplantation, and brentuximab vedotin exposure varied.

This material consisted of peripheral blood mononuclear cells (PBMCs), taken before the fourth cycle of nivolumab. This sequence was found in a human donor with classical Hodgkin lymphoma. The chain combines TRBV7-9 with TRBJ2-1, with a weak D call TRBD1 (6 bases). CDR3 amino acids: CASSLSFGQGTGHYNEQFF. For the CDR3, the DNA is TGTGCCAGCAGCTTATCGTTCGGGCAGGGGACGGGCCACTACAATGAGCAGTTCTTC. The whole variable domain, filled in from reference TRBV7-9 and TRBJ2-1, reads DTGVSQNPRHKITKRGQNVTFRCDPISEHNRLYWYRQTLGQGPEFLTYFQNEAQLEKSRLLSDRFSAERPKGSFSTLEIQRTEQGDSAMYLCASSLSFGQGTGHYNEQFFGPGTRLTVL.